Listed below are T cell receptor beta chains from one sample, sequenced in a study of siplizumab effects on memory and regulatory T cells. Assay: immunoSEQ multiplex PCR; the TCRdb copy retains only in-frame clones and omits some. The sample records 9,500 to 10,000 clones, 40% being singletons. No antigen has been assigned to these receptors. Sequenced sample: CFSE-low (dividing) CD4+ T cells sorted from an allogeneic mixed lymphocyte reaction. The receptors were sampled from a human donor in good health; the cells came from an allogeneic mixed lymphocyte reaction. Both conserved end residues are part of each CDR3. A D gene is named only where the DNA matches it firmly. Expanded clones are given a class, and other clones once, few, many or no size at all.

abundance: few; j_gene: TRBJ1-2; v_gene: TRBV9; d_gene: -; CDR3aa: CASSVDQNYGYTF; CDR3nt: TGTGCCAGCAGCGTAGATCAGAACTATGGCTACACCTTC
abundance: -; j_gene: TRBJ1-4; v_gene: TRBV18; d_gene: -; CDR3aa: CASSPRGTDEKLFF; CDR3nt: TGTGCCAGCTCACCGAGGGGGACTGATGAAAAACTGTTTTTT
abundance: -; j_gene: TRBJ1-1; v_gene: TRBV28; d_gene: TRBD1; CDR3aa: CASSSRQGGTEAFF; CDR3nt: TGTGCCAGCAGCAGCCGACAGGGGGGCACTGAAGCTTTCTTT
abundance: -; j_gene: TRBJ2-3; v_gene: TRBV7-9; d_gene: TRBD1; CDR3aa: CASTPGTGYTDTQYF; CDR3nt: TGTGCCAGCACCCCCGGGACAGGGTACACAGATACGCAGTATTTT
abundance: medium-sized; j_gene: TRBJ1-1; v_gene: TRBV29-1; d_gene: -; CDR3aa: CSVELYGGAAFF; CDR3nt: TGCAGCGTTGAACTGTACGGGGGTGCTGCTTTCTTT
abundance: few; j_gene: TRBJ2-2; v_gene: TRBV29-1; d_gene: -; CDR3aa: CSVVEGVLTGELFF; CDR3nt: TGCAGCGTTGTGGAAGGGGTACTAACCGGGGAGCTGTTTTTT
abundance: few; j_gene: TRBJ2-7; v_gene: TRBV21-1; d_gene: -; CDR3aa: CARKTGNGHEQYF; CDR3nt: TGTGCCAGGAAGACAGGGAACGGACACGAGCAGTACTTC
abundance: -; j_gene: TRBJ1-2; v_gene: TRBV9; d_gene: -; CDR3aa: CASSRGRGALLGYTF; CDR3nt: TGTGCCAGCAGCCGAGGGAGGGGGGCCTTACTTGGCTACACCTTC
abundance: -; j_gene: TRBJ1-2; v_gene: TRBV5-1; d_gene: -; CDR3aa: CASSPAGVYGYTF; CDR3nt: TGTGCCAGCAGCCCGGCGGGGGTCTATGGCTACACCTTC
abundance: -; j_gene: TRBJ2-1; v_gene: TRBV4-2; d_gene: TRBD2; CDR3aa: CASSQDKGLGWDEQFF; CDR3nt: TGTGCCAGCAGCCAAGATAAGGGACTAGGTTGGGATGAGCAGTTCTTC
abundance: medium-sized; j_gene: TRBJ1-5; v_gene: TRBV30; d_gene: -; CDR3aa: CAWSFQVNQPQHF; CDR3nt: TGTGCCTGGAGTTTCCAGGTCAATCAGCCCCAGCATTTT
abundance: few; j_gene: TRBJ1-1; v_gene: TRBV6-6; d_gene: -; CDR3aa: CASSYEKGTEAFF; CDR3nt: TGTGCCAGCAGTTACGAAAAGGGCACTGAAGCTTTCTTT
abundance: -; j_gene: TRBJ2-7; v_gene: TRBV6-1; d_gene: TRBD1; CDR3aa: CASVVGTGVSYEQYF; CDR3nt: TGTGCCAGCGTAGTCGGGACAGGGGTTTCCTACGAGCAGTACTTC
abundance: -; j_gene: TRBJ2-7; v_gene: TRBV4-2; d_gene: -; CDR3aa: CASSQLAATSSYEQYF; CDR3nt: TGTGCCAGCAGCCAATTAGCGGCCACCAGCTCCTACGAGCAGTACTTC
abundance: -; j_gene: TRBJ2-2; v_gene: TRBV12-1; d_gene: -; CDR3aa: CASSFGERGKNTGELFF; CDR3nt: TGTGCCAGCAGCTTTGGGGAGCGGGGGAAGAACACCGGGGAGCTGTTTTTT
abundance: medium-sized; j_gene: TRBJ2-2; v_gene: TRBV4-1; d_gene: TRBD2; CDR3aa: CASSQEWLAAGELFF; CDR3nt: TGCGCCAGCAGCCAAGAATGGCTAGCGGCCGGGGAGCTGTTTTTT
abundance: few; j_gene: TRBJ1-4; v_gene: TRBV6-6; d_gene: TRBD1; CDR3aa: CASSQGTVEEKLFF; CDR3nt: TGTGCCAGCAGTCAGGGGACAGTAGAAGAAAAACTGTTTTTT
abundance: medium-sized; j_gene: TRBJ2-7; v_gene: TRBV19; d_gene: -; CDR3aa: CASSIRLFGAVYEQYF; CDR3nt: TGTGCCAGTAGTATTCGTCTCTTCGGGGCGGTCTACGAGCAGTACTTC
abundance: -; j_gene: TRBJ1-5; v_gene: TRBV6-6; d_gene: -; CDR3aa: CASSYSEGRNQPQHF; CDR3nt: TGTGCCAGCAGTTACTCGGAAGGACGCAATCAGCCCCAGCATTTT
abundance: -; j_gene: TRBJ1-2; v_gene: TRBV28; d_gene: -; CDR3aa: CASSFEGAGYGYTF; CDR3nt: TGTGCCAGCAGTTTTGAGGGTGCCGGCTATGGCTACACCTTC
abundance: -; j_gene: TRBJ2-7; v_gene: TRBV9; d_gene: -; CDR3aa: CASSPRGGSYEQYF; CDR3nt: TGTGCCAGCAGCCCGCGGGGAGGATCCTACGAGCAGTACTTC
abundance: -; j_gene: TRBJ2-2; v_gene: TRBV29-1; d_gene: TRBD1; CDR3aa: CSVRQGGGELFF; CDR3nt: TGCAGCGTTCGACAGGGCGGCGGGGAGCTGTTTTTT
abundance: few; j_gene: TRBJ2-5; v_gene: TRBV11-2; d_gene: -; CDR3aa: CATNSDSVGTQYF; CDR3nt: TGTGCCACCAACTCGGACTCAGTCGGGACCCAGTACTTC
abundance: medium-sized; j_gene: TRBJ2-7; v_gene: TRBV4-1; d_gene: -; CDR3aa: CASSLRFTSSYEQYF; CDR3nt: TGCGCCAGCAGCCTTAGGTTCACCAGCTCCTACGAGCAGTACTTC
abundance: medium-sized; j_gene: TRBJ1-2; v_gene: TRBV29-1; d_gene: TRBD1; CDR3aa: CSANDRGGYGYTF; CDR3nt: TGCAGCGCGAACGACAGGGGTGGCTATGGCTACACCTTC
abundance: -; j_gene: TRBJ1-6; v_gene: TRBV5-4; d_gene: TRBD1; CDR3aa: CASSTPPGQGSYSPLHF; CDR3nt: TGTGCCAGCAGCACGCCCCCGGGACAGGGTTCGTATTCACCCCTCCACTTT
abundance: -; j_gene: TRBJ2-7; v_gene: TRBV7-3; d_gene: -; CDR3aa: CASSLAFGTFDEQYF; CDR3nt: TGTGCCAGCAGCTTAGCTTTCGGGACTTTCGACGAGCAGTACTTC
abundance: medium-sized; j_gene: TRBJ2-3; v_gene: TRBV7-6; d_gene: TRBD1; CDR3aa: CASSNRQGPLNTQYF; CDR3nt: TGTGCCAGCAGCAATAGACAGGGACCTCTCAATACGCAGTATTTT
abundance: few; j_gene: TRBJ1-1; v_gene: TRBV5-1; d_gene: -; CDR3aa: CASSWGPREDTEAFF; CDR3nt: TGCGCCAGCAGCTGGGGACCTCGAGAGGACACTGAAGCTTTCTTT